The entry that follows covers one T cell receptor beta chain sequence. This clone was recorded a few times. There is no known antigen for this receptor. Qualities for individual bases were not recorded, and no much larger clone is one base off. The data belong to a study of control samples from healthy donors and cancer patients (TCRdb year 2020). From V the trimming removes 4 bases and from J it removes 7 bases, while the gene matches leave 5 bases of the junction unaccounted for. The germline V gene (reference sequence) specifies SGHNT as CDR1 and YYREEE as CDR2. The CDR3 numbers 15 residues from cysteine through phenylalanine. The read is trimmed to its CDR3 DNA, 45 bases read in frame from base 1. The library was built by means of the immunoSEQ multiplex PCR assay. TCRdb's version of the immuneACCESS table is confined to in-frame rearrangements and falls short of the full clone set. An unresolved V gene accounts for under half of the shortfall where checked; the remainder is of unknown origin. For this sample there are roughly 24,000 clones; roughly 80% appear just once. The ten largest account for around a quarter of the sample.

The chain is encoded by TRBV5-4 joined to TRBJ1-6; TRBD1 fits 10 bases in the junction. Source material: PBMCs. This sequence was found in a man aged 55 to 70 with head and neck cancer. The CDR3 is CASSKDRGENSPLHF. At the DNA level, the sequence is TGTGCCAGCAGCAAGGACAGGGGGGAAAATTCACCCCTCCACTTT.